This T cell receptor beta chain was observed in a study of T-cell memory formation after mild COVID-19. Study background: The TCR clusters were mostly specific to one donor.

TCRdb itself ran the 5' RACE reads through MiXCR, one entry per CDR3 protein. The sample consists of 150,000 to 200,000 distinct CDR3 sequences, roughly 14% of them appearing once. The junction had 19 bases not matched to a gene; V was cut back by 4 bases and J by 5 bases. Germline CDR1 SEHNR, CDR2 FQNEAQ (reference sequence). CDR3 length: 18 residues. Turning to this clonotype: Its antigen is unidentified.

Study-wide results and caveats: Second-wave clones that peaked on day 37 lacked confirmed SARS-CoV-2 specificity. The finding that pre-infection memory included some responding clones suggested that cross-reactive memory joined. Clones that shrank (day 15 to 85) were balanced CD4/CD8, whereas later expanders leaned CD4+.

The chain links TRBV7-9 to TRBJ2-7; 8 bases agree with TRBD1. The material sequenced was PBMCs or a T cell subset sorted from them (not recorded which). The receptor's source is an adult woman who had mild COVID-19 (a few samples of this study predate the infection). Cell type and time point are not known. In DNA form, the CDR3 reads TGTGCCAGCAGCTCCAGAGTATTCTCAGGGGGCGCAGGTGACGAGCAGTACTTC. Protein product: CASSSRVFSGGAGDEQYF.